These T cell receptor beta chains were read from a single sample in a study of T cells in Graves' hyperthyroidism and ophthalmopathy. In TCRdb, the multiplex PCR reads were re-called with MiXCR into one record per CDR3 protein. The data contain about 300,000 distinct CDR3 sequences, roughly 19% of them singletons. What was sequenced was blood. Source of these receptors: a man aged 50 to 60 with Graves' ophthalmopathy. Both conserved end residues are part of each CDR3. The D gene is left open where the match is weak. Clone size is stated in some rows and not others, as once, few, many or a class when expanded.

size	V	D	J	CDR3	DNA
many	TRBV11-2	-	TRBJ1-1	CASSPGVASNTEAFF	TGTGCCAGCAGCCCCGGGGTAGCCTCTAACACTGAAGCTTTCTTT
many	TRBV5-5	TRBD1	TRBJ1-2	CASRLIPTGNYGYTF	TGTGCCAGCAGACTCATTCCGACAGGGAACTATGGCTACACCTTC
few	TRBV12-3/TRBV12-4	-	TRBJ1-4	CASREGAGNEKLFF	TGTGCCAGCAGGGAGGGTGCGGGTAATGAAAAACTGTTTTTT
-	TRBV18	-	TRBJ2-2	CASSPRVNTGELFF	TGTGCCAGCTCACCGCGCGTGAACACCGGGGAGCTGTTTTTT
many	TRBV24-1	-	TRBJ1-2	CATSSGRMDLYGYTF	TGTGCCACCAGTTCCGGACGTATGGACCTCTATGGCTACACCTTC
many	TRBV13	-	TRBJ2-7	CASSLAEQGIGEQYF	TGTGCCAGCAGCTTAGCCGAACAGGGTATTGGCGAGCAGTACTTC
-	TRBV5-6	-	TRBJ2-3	CASSTTIVDTQYF	TGTGCCAGCAGCACTACCATAGTAGATACGCAGTATTTT
many	TRBV18	-	TRBJ1-1	CASSPDRVTEAFF	TGTGCCAGCTCCCCCGACCGTGTAACTGAAGCTTTCTTT
-	TRBV19	-	TRBJ2-1	CASQPTSRGTYLFF	TGTGCCAGCCAGCCGACTAGCAGGGGTACTTACTTGTTCTTC
-	TRBV12-3/TRBV12-4	TRBD1	TRBJ1-5	CASSLDRGLYQPQHF	TGTGCCAGCTCCCTCGACAGGGGGTTGTATCAGCCCCAGCATTTT
many	TRBV28	TRBD2	TRBJ2-1	CASSPTSALTSYNEQFF	TGTGCCAGCAGCCCCACTAGCGCCCTCACTTCCTACAATGAGCAGTTCTTC
once	TRBV27	-	TRBJ2-6	CASSFRDGFSSGANVLTF	TGTGCCAGCAGTTTCAGGGACGGATTTAGCTCTGGGGCCAACGTCCTGACTTTC
few	TRBV28	-	TRBJ2-7	CATIGSYEQYF	TGTGCCACGATCGGCTCCTACGAGCAGTACTTC
-	TRBV28	TRBD1	TRBJ1-3	CGSSFNRGPSGNTIYF	TGTGGCAGCAGTTTTAACAGGGGTCCCTCTGGAAACACCATATATTTT
few	TRBV29-1	TRBD2	TRBJ2-7	CSVEVPLVVIGGYEQYF	TGCAGCGTTGAAGTCCCCCTAGTTGTGATCGGGGGGTACGAGCAGTACTTC
many	TRBV7-3	-	TRBJ2-3	CASSLRDRGDTQYF	TGTGCCAGCAGCTTAAGGGACCGGGGAGATACGCAGTATTTT
many	TRBV2	-	TRBJ2-7	CASSGVVYEQYF	TGTGCCAGCAGCGGGGTAGTCTACGAGCAGTACTTC
few	TRBV29-1	TRBD2	TRBJ2-5	CSVDDPSGLEAQYF	TGCAGCGTTGACGACCCTAGCGGGTTGGAGGCCCAGTACTTC
-	TRBV18	-	TRBJ2-2	CASSPQGNTGELFF	TGTGCCAGCAGCCCCCAGGGTAACACCGGGGAGCTGTTTTTT
many	TRBV28	-	TRBJ1-1	CASRGGSTEAFF	TGTGCCAGCAGGGGGGGGAGCACTGAAGCTTTCTTT
many	TRBV6-5	TRBD1	TRBJ2-4	CASSYSSQGVAKNIQYF	TGTGCCAGCAGTTACTCTTCACAGGGGGTAGCCAAAAACATTCAGTACTTC
few	TRBV29-1	-	TRBJ2-1	CSVNREPSYNEQFF	TGCAGCGTTAACAGGGAGCCCTCCTACAATGAGCAGTTCTTC
many	TRBV3-1	-	TRBJ1-5	CASSQSDSNQPQHF	TGTGCCAGCAGCCAATCAGACAGCAATCAGCCCCAGCATTTT
many	TRBV3-1	-	TRBJ2-7	CASSPLGTFSSYEQYF	TGTGCCAGCAGCCCTTTAGGGACTTTCAGCTCCTACGAGCAGTACTTC
many	TRBV28	-	TRBJ1-5	CASSLALTQHF	TGTGCCAGCAGTTTGGCGCTCACTCAGCATTTT
many	TRBV15	TRBD1	TRBJ1-2	CATSREKGASYGYTF	TGTGCCACCAGCAGAGAAAAGGGGGCGTCGTATGGCTACACCTTC
many	TRBV12-3/TRBV12-4	TRBD2	TRBJ2-2	CASTTRGLAGGPRTGELFF	TGTGCCAGCACTACCAGGGGACTAGCGGGAGGGCCGCGCACCGGGGAGCTGTTTTTT
many	TRBV3-1	TRBD1	TRBJ2-7	CASSQGGQGAPYEQYF	TGTGCCAGCAGCCAAGGGGGACAGGGGGCTCCCTACGAGCAGTACTTC
many	TRBV20-1	-	TRBJ2-1	CSASSSNNEQFF	TGCAGTGCTAGTTCCAGTAACAATGAGCAGTTCTTC
-	TRBV7-8	TRBD2	TRBJ2-7	CASTSPPRGSMVSYEQYF	TGTGCCAGCACATCCCCCCCCCGCGGGAGCATGGTTTCCTACGAGCAGTACTTC
-	TRBV3-1	-	TRBJ1-1	CASTPGGMDTEAFF	TGTGCCAGCACCCCGGGGGGTATGGACACTGAAGCTTTCTTT
many	TRBV5-6	-	TRBJ2-3	CASSLGSGGLTDTQYF	TGTGCCAGCAGCTTGGGCAGCGGAGGCCTCACAGATACGCAGTATTTT
-	TRBV9	TRBD1	TRBJ1-1	CASSVGPGQGADTEAFF	TGTGCCAGCAGCGTAGGGCCGGGACAGGGGGCTGACACTGAAGCTTTCTTT
-	TRBV18	-	TRBJ1-1	CASSPSGMGTEAFF	TGTGCCAGCTCCCCCTCGGGGATGGGCACTGAAGCTTTCTTT
few	TRBV13	TRBD1	TRBJ2-7	CASSASGQGTSYEQYF	TGTGCCAGCAGCGCGTCGGGACAGGGGACCTCCTACGAGCAGTACTTC
few	TRBV2	TRBD2	TRBJ2-2	CASKLTSGSGTGELFF	TGTGCCAGCAAATTGACTAGCGGGAGTGGCACCGGGGAGCTGTTTTTT
many	TRBV11-2	TRBD2	TRBJ2-2	CASRTWTSGSGTGELFF	TGTGCCAGCCGGACGTGGACTAGCGGGAGTGGAACCGGGGAGCTGTTTTTT
-	TRBV6-9	TRBD1	TRBJ1-5	CASSSIGTGANQPQHF	TGTGCCAGCAGTTCCATCGGGACAGGGGCTAATCAGCCCCAGCATTTT
-	TRBV5-6	-	TRBJ2-7	CASSLWARDYEQYF	TGTGCCAGCAGCTTATGGGCCAGGGATTACGAGCAGTACTTC
few	TRBV9	-	TRBJ1-1	CASSVENTEAFF	TGTGCCAGCAGCGTCGAGAACACTGAAGCTTTCTTT
many	TRBV12-3/TRBV12-4	-	TRBJ1-2	CASSLVSGSLQYGYTF	TGTGCCAGCAGTTTAGTTTCGGGCAGCCTCCAATATGGCTACACCTTC
few	TRBV7-8	TRBD2	TRBJ2-1	CASRAGTSTEQFF	TGTGCCAGCAGGGCCGGGACTAGCACAGAGCAGTTCTTC
-	TRBV6-1	TRBD1	TRBJ1-5	CASSTTGTGLNQPQHF	TGTGCCAGCAGTACGACCGGGACAGGGTTGAATCAGCCCCAGCATTTT
-	TRBV11-2	TRBD1	TRBJ1-2	CASSLGASGGAQNYGYTF	TGTGCCAGCAGCTTAGGGGCCTCAGGGGGCGCACAAAACTATGGCTACACCTTC